Sequencing of this T cell receptor (beta chain) was carried out in a study of T cells after yellow fever vaccination. The CDR3 runs 18 residues. V was pared by 5 bases and J by 0 bases, with 19 bases between. Synthesis of TCR cDNA relied on 5'RACE template switching, which attached a universal primer site and UMIs. TCRdb called the 5' RACE reads again in MiXCR, with one record for every CDR3 protein. Found here are some 560,000 distinct CDR3 sequences, around 16% of them singletons; the top ten hold around a sixth. The sample holds a few counts of this clonotype. This TCR derives from a young man who received the YFV17D yellow fever vaccine. This rearrangement joins TRBV12-3 or TRBV12-4 to TRBJ1-4; D might be TRBD1 (5 bases). Sequenced material: PBMCs, taken about 5 days after the first yellow fever vaccination. DNA of the CDR3: TGTGCCAGCAGTGCCCCTTTGGGTGGGGGAACAACTAATGAAAAACTGTTTTTT. Translated, it gives CASSAPLGGGTTNEKLFF.